This record looks at one TCR beta chain sequence and its context. The repertoire was sequenced with immunoSEQ multiplex PCR; TCRdb's copy has only in-frame clones and lacks some. The table includes 95,000 to 110,000 clones, about 87% detected once. Trimming stripped 1 base from V and 1 base from J, with 7 bases between. The CDR3 is 15 amino acids. Germline V gene sequence: CDR1 SGHTA, CDR2 FQGNSA. This entry comes from a study of blood T cell repertoires in COVID-19. Turning to the study itself: Sample material is recorded as cDNA or gDNA derived from T cells, B-cell-depleted T cells, or PBMCs.

Sequenced: peripheral blood. The sequence was collected from a human donor in a cohort sampled during active or convalescent COVID-19. The rearrangement joins TRBV7-2 to TRBJ2-2; no firm D call. The CDR3 DNA reads TGTGCCAGCAGCTTAGGGTCGGTGAACACCGGGGAGCTGTTTTTT. Its translation: CASSLGSVNTGELFF.